The entry below gives a single T cell receptor (beta chain) sequence along with its context. The antigen this receptor binds is unknown. No much larger clonotype is one base removed from it; base qualities were not supplied. Inclusive of the bounding cysteine and phenylalanine, the CDR3 is 17 residues long. Only CDR3 DNA remains: 51 bases, in frame from the first base. Here V drops 4 bases and J drops 0 bases, and the junction holds 10 bases not matched to any gene. CDR1 and CDR2 are read off the germline V gene as MNHNS and SASEGT. The TCR beta CDR3 regions were amplified from the RNA transcripts. For the first round of RT-PCR on the TCR CDR3, the HTBI primer set was used together with the Qiagen OneStep RT-PCR kit. A second multiplex PCR round built the libraries, followed by size selection and purification. The libraries were sequenced on an Illumina HiSeq2000 using paired-end 100 bp reads. The original methods were these. SOAPnuke was used to process the raw data, throwing out any read that contained adapters or uncalled bases, had a mean Phred below 15, or lacked an exact constant-primer or identifier match. COPE v1.2.5 was used to merge high-quality paired reads, and clonotypes were defined as unique nucleotide sequences. MiTCR v1.1 was used to align the clonotypes against IMGT TRBV, TRBD and TRBJ reference segments. Only V-J combinations with frequency above 0.0001, covering roughly 99% of repertoires, were analysed. The TCS score was defined as the ratio of F50 (clonal expansion) to E x V (chaos), calculated using BLOSUM62-based TCRdist between CDR3 peptides within each V-J. Welch's t-statistics and random forest reduced 500 to 650 V-J features to 13, which were used in a naive Bayes classifier (R e1071). TCRdb trimmed public reads at Q25 via fastp, called clones via MiXCR and kept in-frame beta chains. Each record represents a unique CDR3 protein, reported with the most common genes and DNA among its rows. TCRdb's processing, not the authors', yielded these V and J calls. The sample includes 250,000 to 300,000 distinct CDR3 sequences, with 13% observed a single time. Clones ranked in the top ten supply 7.8% of the sample.

The hyperthyroidism patients were between 18 and 65 years old and newly diagnosed, with a disease duration of less than 2 months. Any patient with an uncontrolled infection, another autoimmune disease, pregnancy or lactation was excluded. Clinical symptoms, serum thyroxine and TRAb, thyroid ultrasound, and orbital computed tomography formed the basis for the diagnoses. For progressor patients, blood was drawn at the first diagnosis of hyperthyroidism, before any ophthalmopathy symptoms had appeared. Ficoll-Paque density gradient centrifugation was used to isolate PBMCs from about 10 ml of fresh peripheral blood. Progressor patients were initially diagnosed with Graves' hyperthyroidism and developed ophthalmopathy during follow-up. Trizol reagent was used to extract total RNA, and RNA quality was then checked on an Agilent 2100 Bioanalyzer. These data are taken from a study of T cells in Graves' hyperthyroidism and ophthalmopathy (dated by TCRdb to about 2019). As for the study more broadly: Peripheral blood was sampled at the time of initial diagnosis, prior to any treatment. A discovery cohort of roughly 100 patients, 43 with Graves' ophthalmopathy and 57 with stable Graves' hyperthyroidism, was used to find distinguishing TCR V-J signatures. Whether ophthalmopathy could be predicted prospectively was tested in an independent validation cohort made up of roughly 20 hyperthyroidism patients plus 17 patients who later progressed to ophthalmopathy. The 75 to 100 discovery patients were randomly split 7:3 into training and test sets. The study also compared thyroid tissue and blood T-cell repertoires from five or six Graves' hyperthyroidism patients. Following sampling, methimazole starting at 30 mg daily was given to hyperthyroidism patients, and high-dose intravenous methylprednisolone was given to ophthalmopathy patients. TCR Vbeta CDR3 sequencing of around 130 peripheral blood samples (about 45 ophthalmopathy, 75 to 85 hyperthyroidism and roughly 17 progressor patients) is reported in the paper. The research as a whole found: A 13 V-J signature model separated ophthalmopathy from stable hyperthyroidism, with about 88% sensitivity and 81.08% specificity in cross-validation and 80%/75% in testing. Sample size was not statistically predetermined, and investigators were not blinded to group allocation. In validation, the model predicted progression to ophthalmopathy with over 60% sensitivity and approximately 78% specificity, a median of approximately 6.7 months before onset. Blood samples also contained most of the expanded thyroid clonotypes (frequency above 0.001), which suggests that blood repertoires may reflect thyroid immune responses.

The receptor's source is a woman aged 25 to 39 with Graves' hyperthyroidism that later progressed to Graves' ophthalmopathy. The sequence is built from TRBV6-1 and TRBJ2-3; 7 of the junction bases match TRBD2. Sequencing was carried out using blood. The nucleotide sequence is given as TGTGCCAGCAGTGTACAGAGTGCGCGGGAGAGCACAGATACGCAGTATTTT. This encodes CASSVQSARESTDTQYF.